This TCR beta chain derives from a study of shared clonotypes between healthy human individuals. Germline values: CDR1 LGHNA, CDR2 YNFKEQ. The trim removed 2 bases at V and 6 bases at J, leaving 8 bases unmatched. The CDR3 loop spans 16 amino acids. Generated by immunoSEQ multiplex PCR, the TCRdb table keeps only in-frame clones and is missing some. This sample has about 1.1 million clones, with more than 75% found just once. This clone was seen once. The specimen sequenced was memory CD4+ T cells from PBMCs. The subset was: CD45RA-negative fraction. The TCR was taken from a man aged 18 to 30 in good health. Some clones in this sample may be carry-over from other donors' samples. The chain combines TRBV4-2 with TRBJ2-3; 10 bases map to TRBD2. The CDR3 DNA reads as TGTGCCAGCAGCCAACCAGCGGGAGGGCCCACTGATACGCAGTATTTT. Its protein product is CASSQPAGGPTDTQYF.